This TCR beta chain was sequenced during a study of blood T cells in healthy people across ages (dated by TCRdb to 2013 to 2016). The study in broad terms: In model experiments, roughly one uniquely barcoded TCR beta cDNA molecule per two T cells was captured by template switching. Using the same blood draw, the study looked at two additional independent replicas of 1 million unique cDNA reads for two donors, one aged 18 to 29 and the other aged 80 or older. Using deep sequencing normalized with unique cDNA molecular identifiers, the study measured how TCR beta repertoire diversity changes with age. Donors were grouped into four age groups: young (average 16 years), middle-aged (approximately 41), aged (over 55) and long-lived (82). Donors of different ages were randomly distributed across sequencing lanes to avoid experimental bias. Paper-wide results and their limitations: Compared with the aged group, more naive CD4+ T cells, fewer expanded clones and increased TCR diversity were shown by the long-lived group, suggesting age selection. Estimates of total diversity based on one million sequenced T cells were considered lower bounds and underestimates. Bulk unsorted PBMC profiling prevented conclusive comparison of naive and antigen-experienced compartments. Donor CMV infection status was unknown, potentially confounding age-related changes in expanded clonotypes. Observed TCR beta diversity per million T cells fell roughly linearly with age, and a significant reduction was already apparent by age approximately 40. A strong correlation was found between observed TCR beta diversity and the percentage of naive T cells measured by flow cytometry.

At the junction V is shortened by 1 base and J by 8 bases, with 8 bases in between. As encoded in the germline V gene (reference sequence), CDR1 is LNHNV while CDR2 is YYDKDF. Its CDR3 holds 13 amino acids, cysteine through phenylalanine. The entry retains the CDR3 DNA only, 39 bases that are in frame from base 1. Donors were around 37 systemically healthy Caucasian individuals from Russia aged roughly 6 to 90 years. Each donor gave roughly 9.5 milliliters of peripheral blood, collected into EDTA-treated Vacutainer tubes. Ficoll-Paque density-gradient centrifugation was used to isolate PBMCs, with at least 6 million obtained per sample. Trizol reagent was used to extract total RNA from PBMCs, with at least 5 micrograms per sample. For every donor, an aliquot of PBMCs went through flow cytometry to measure the percentages of naive CD45RAhigh/CD27high T cells. The library was generated by 5' RACE. TCRdb names Illumina HiSeq 2500 as the instrument used. A second PCR of roughly 7 to 12 cycles was run with a J-beta primer mix and a sample-barcoded 5' primer. A unique molecular identifier was introduced onto each TCR beta cDNA molecule by a template-switch 5' adaptor carrying 12 random nucleotides. Each sample yielded at least 2.5 million CDR3-containing paired-end reads. All of the RNA was converted into first-strand cDNA using the Mint cDNA synthesis kit, with a TRBC-specific oligonucleotide serving as the primer. Following uracil-DNA glycosylase treatment, all cDNA underwent a first 18-cycle PCR with the universal primers M1SS and BC2_uni_R. Per the original workflow: For normalization, 1 million high-quality reads were randomly selected from each sample, with every read carrying a distinct molecular identifier. Instead of being binned into consensus sequences, reads that shared molecular identifiers were thrown out. MiTCR, with a Q25 quality threshold and the strictest error-elimination algorithm, was used for CDR3 identification, clonotype clustering and error correction. A nonparametric unseen species model using Euler transformation provided a lower-bound estimate of total TCR beta diversity. TCRdb ran its own pipeline on the public reads, namely fastp trimming at Q25 and MiXCR clone calling, and kept in-frame beta chains. Identical CDR3 protein sequences are pooled into one entry, listed with their most common genes and DNA. Here the V and J calls rest on TCRdb's processing, not on the authors' analysis. Recorded for this sample are hundreds of thousands of distinct CDR3 sequences; approximately 22% of them occurred a single time. Of the sample, less than 25% is held by the ten largest clones.

With respect to this clonotype: What antigen it recognizes has not been identified. Base qualities are missing; no much larger clone stands one base away.

The source of this sequence is a man aged 70 or older in good health. Sequenced input: blood. The chain joins TRBV15 to TRBJ2-2; a tentative D call is TRBD1 (5 bases match). The nucleotide sequence is given as TGTGCCACCAGCAGAGCCTACAGGGGGGAGCTGTTTTTT. It encodes CATSRAYRGELFF.